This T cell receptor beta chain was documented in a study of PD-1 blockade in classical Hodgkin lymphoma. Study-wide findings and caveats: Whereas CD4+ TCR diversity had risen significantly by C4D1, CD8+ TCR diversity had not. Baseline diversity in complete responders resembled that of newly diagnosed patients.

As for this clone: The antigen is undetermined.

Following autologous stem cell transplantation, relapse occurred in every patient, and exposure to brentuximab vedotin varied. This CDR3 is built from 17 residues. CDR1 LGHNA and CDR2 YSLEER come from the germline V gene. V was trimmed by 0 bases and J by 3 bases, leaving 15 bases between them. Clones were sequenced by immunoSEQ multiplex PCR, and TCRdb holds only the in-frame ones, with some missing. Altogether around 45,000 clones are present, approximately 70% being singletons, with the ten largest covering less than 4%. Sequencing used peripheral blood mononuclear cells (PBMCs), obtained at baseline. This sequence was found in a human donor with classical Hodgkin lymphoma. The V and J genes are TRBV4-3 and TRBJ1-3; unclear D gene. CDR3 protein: CASSQDLAPALGNTIYF. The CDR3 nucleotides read TGCGCCAGCAGCCAAGATCTAGCACCGGCCCTTGGAAACACCATATATTTT.